This T cell receptor (beta chain) was profiled in a study of OX40 agonist ivuxolimab in advanced cancers. Whole-study context: Of the patients, three showed partial responses, one with hepatocellular carcinoma and two with cutaneous melanoma.

This CDR3 has 12 amino acids. V shed 2 bases and J shed 4 bases, with 5 bases lying between them. CDR1 and CDR2 (germline): SGHDT, YYEEEE. Clones were read by immunoSEQ multiplex PCR, and TCRdb kept only the in-frame ones, dropping some. The sample has tens of thousands of clones; approximately 94% are singletons. This TCR was sampled from an adult with an advanced solid tumor such as melanoma, head and neck, liver or kidney cancer. This material consisted of CD4+ or CD8+ T cells sorted from blood, taken in a trial of the OX40 agonist ivuxolimab. The rearrangement joins TRBV5-6 to TRBJ2-3, with no clear D. The CDR3 loop reads CASSFVSDTQYF. The CDR3 DNA reads as TGTGCCAGCAGCTTCGTATCAGATACGCAGTATTTT.